The 28 T cell receptor beta chains below were found in one sample sequenced in a study of T cell responses to AZD1222 COVID-19 vaccine. Sequencing was performed with immunoSEQ multiplex PCR; in TCRdb, only in-frame clones are kept and a portion is missing. The repertoire consists of some 100,000 clones, with roughly 90% occurring once and the leading ten covering 7.1%. The material was peripheral blood, obtained 28 days after the second AZD1222 dose. Receptors originate from an adult who received the AZD1222 COVID-19 vaccine.

This clone was detected once. This chain joins TRBV19 and TRBJ1-1; weak D call: TRBD1 (5 bases). Germline V gives CDR1 LNHDA, CDR2 SQIVND (reference sequence). The germline V and J ends were trimmed by 3 bases and 11 bases, with 16 bases remaining between them. The CDR3 sequence is 13 residues long. Here the CDR3 reads CASSIGTVPRAFF. Here the CDR3 DNA reads TGTGCCAGTAGTATCGGGACGGTCCCGCGGGCTTTCTTT.

The chain recombines TRBV6-1 with TRBJ2-7; D is uncertain. V shed 1 base and J shed 5 bases, with 12 bases lying between them. The germline V gene encodes CDR1 MNHNS and CDR2 SASEGT. CDR3 size: 14 residues. CDR3 sequence (DNA): TGTGCCAGCAGTGAAGTGGGCAGCCCCCACGAGCAGTACTTC. This codes for CASSEVGSPHEQYF.

The gene calls are TRBV5-1 and TRBJ2-2, with D perhaps matching TRBD1 or TRBD2 (5 bases each). Germline assignment: CDR1 SGHRS and CDR2 YFSETQ. The CDR3 runs to 15 residues. Trimming removed 7 bases from V and 4 bases from J, with 17 bases in between. The CDR3: CASQLGAVSTGELFF. For the CDR3, the DNA is TGCGCCAGCCAACTCGGGGCGGTGAGCACCGGGGAGCTGTTTTTT.

V usage is TRBV7-9 and J usage is TRBJ2-1, with D possibly matching TRBD2 (6 bases). Germline V lookup: CDR1 SEHNR, CDR2 FQNEAQ (reference sequence). The V gene lost 8 bases and the J gene lost 0 bases, with 20 bases spanning the gap. The CDR3 covers 17 residues. This chain's CDR3 is CASEGTHSLPSYNEQFF. The CDR3 DNA reads TGTGCCAGCGAAGGGACTCACAGCCTACCCTCCTACAATGAGCAGTTCTTC.

The rearrangement uses TRBV11-3 and TRBJ2-3; 8 positions match TRBD1. CDR1 SGHNT and CDR2 YENEEA come from the germline V gene. This CDR3 comprises 14 residues. The J segment lost 2 bases and the V segment lost 3 bases, leaving 1 base of the junction unmatched. CDR3 region: CASSLGQATDTQYF. The CDR3, as DNA: TGTGCCAGCAGCTTGGGACAGGCCACAGATACGCAGTATTTT. The entire variable domain, with the rest obtained from reference TRBV11-3 and TRBJ2-3, is as follows: EAGVVQSPRYKIIEKKQPVAFWCNPISGHNTLYWYLQNLGQGPELLIRYENEEAVDDSQLPKDRFSAERLKGVDSTLKIQPAELGDSAVYLCASSLGQATDTQYFGPGTRLTVL.

J is TRBJ2-7 and V is TRBV7-9, with 7 bases identical to TRBD1. CDR1 and CDR2 from the germline V gene are SEHNR and FQNEAQ (reference sequence). The CDR3 runs 16 residues. V was pared by 3 bases and J by 1 base, with 9 bases of the junction left unmatched. The CDR3 loop reads CASSLPRDRISYEQYF. The DNA for the CDR3 is TGTGCCAGCAGCTTGCCCCGGGACAGAATATCCTACGAGCAGTACTTC.

The V gene is TRBV7-2, the J gene TRBJ2-5, with D possibly TRBD1 on 6 matching bases. This CDR3 region has 18 residues. Germline V gene lookup returns CDR1 SGHTA and CDR2 FQGNSA. V was pared by 4 bases and J by 2 bases, with 23 bases between. CDR3 DNA: TGTGCCAGCAGCTCCGGGACATCGCACTTCCCTTTACAAGAGACCCAGTACTTC. It yields the protein CASSSGTSHFPLQETQYF. The entire variable domain, with the rest obtained from reference TRBV7-2 and TRBJ2-5, is as follows: GAGVSQSPSNKVTEKGKDVELRCDPISGHTALYWYRQSLGQGLEFLIYFQGNSAPDKSGLPSDRFSAERTGGSVSTLTIQRTQQEDSAVYLCASSSGTSHFPLQETQYFGPGTRLLVL.

The chain combines TRBV25-1 with TRBJ1-1; no reliable D call. Germline CDR1 is MGHDK and CDR2 is SYGVNS. The V gene lost 3 bases and the J gene lost 13 bases, with 9 bases spanning the gap. CDR3 length equals 10 residues. In DNA form, the CDR3 reads TGTGCCAGCAGTGAGGCTATTGGTTTCTTT. Its translation: CASSEAIGFF. The whole variable domain, remainder taken from reference TRBV25-1 and TRBJ1-1, is EADIYQTPRYLVIGTGKKITLECSQTMGHDKMYWYQQDPGMELHLIHYSYGVNSTEKGDLSSESTVSRIRTEHFPLTLESARPSHTSQYLCASSEAIGFFGQGTRLTVV.

This CDR3 reads CASSLGKTGRVEKLFF. The CDR3 nucleotides are TGTGCCAGCAGCTTAGGGAAGACAGGGCGGGTTGAAAAACTGTTTTTT. The gene calls are TRBV7-2 and TRBJ1-4; 7 nucleotides line up with TRBD1. Trimming at V came to 1 base and at J to 7 bases, leaving 9 bases not matched to a gene. Germline V CDR1 and CDR2: SGHTA, FQGNSA. The CDR3 totals 16 residues.

The chain has TRBV27 and TRBJ1-2; a weak D match, TRBD1 (6 bases). V lost 5 bases and J 2 bases, leaving 15 bases between the germline ends. Germline CDR1 MNHEY, CDR2 SMNVEV (reference sequence). This CDR3 region has 15 residues. CDR3 DNA: TGTGCCAGCAGTACAAACAGGGAACCCAACTATGGCTACACCTTC. This sequence encodes CASSTNREPNYGYTF.

This clone has just one count. The rearrangement links TRBV6-6 to TRBJ1-1, with unresolved D. The CDR3 extends over 12 amino acids. V gave up 2 bases and J gave up 0 bases, with 1 base separating them. Germline V gene lookup returns CDR1 MNHNY and CDR2 SVGAGI (reference sequence). As DNA, the CDR3 is TGTGCCAGCAGTTACCTGAACACTGAAGCTTTCTTT. It encodes CASSYLNTEAFF.

This sequence joins TRBV5-6 and TRBJ1-1, with TRBD1 matching 7 bases. The CDR3 has 15 residues. From germline, CDR1 is SGHDT and CDR2 YYEEEE. Trimming at V came to 4 bases and at J to 2 bases, leaving 8 bases not matched to a gene. CDR3 DNA: TGTGCCAGCAGCGCCGGGACAGCCGGAAACACTGAAGCTTTCTTT. The encoded protein is CASSAGTAGNTEAFF.

V usage is TRBV14 and J usage is TRBJ2-2, with a tentative D call TRBD1 (5 bases). The length of the CDR3 is 14 residues. The V gene's germline CDR1 is SGHDN and CDR2 FVKESK. V gave up 3 bases and J gave up 7 bases, with 12 bases separating them. The CDR3 nucleotides are TGTGCCAGCAGCCAGGGGCATCAGGGCGGGGAGCTGTTTTTT. It yields the protein CASSQGHQGGELFF.

V gene TRBV28 combines with J gene TRBJ2-7; TRBD2 matches at 8 bases. CDR1 and CDR2 from the germline V gene are MDHEN and SYDVKM. The J segment lost 2 bases and the V segment lost 2 bases, leaving 2 bases of the junction unmatched. The CDR3 totals 14 residues. CDR3 sequence (DNA): TGTGCCAGCAGTTTACCGGGACTAGCCTACGAGCAGTACTTC. Amino acids: CASSLPGLAYEQYF.

The rearrangement uses TRBV5-8 and TRBJ1-1; no reliable D call. Germline-derived CDR1 and CDR2 are SGHTS and YDEGEE. The CDR3 runs to 15 residues. V was trimmed by 4 bases and J by 0 bases, leaving 13 bases between them. The CDR3 DNA sequence: TGTGCCAGCAGCCCTTCTCTCCCAGTGAACACTGAAGCTTTCTTT. Encoded protein: CASSPSLPVNTEAFF.

This chain joins TRBV28 and TRBJ1-2, with D possibly being TRBD1 (5 bases). The V end was cut by 5 bases, the J end by 0 bases, with 13 bases between. CDR3 length: 15 amino acids. Germline CDR1 is MDHEN and CDR2 is SYDVKM. The CDR3 protein is CASSGGRRTNYGYTF. The CDR3, as DNA: TGTGCCAGCAGTGGGGGACGGCGGACTAACTATGGCTACACCTTC.

This rearrangement joins TRBV21-1 to TRBJ2-1; the table's D call of TRBD2 was not tested on the DNA. TRBV21-1 is recorded as a pseudogene. CDR3 length equals 14 residues. As DNA, the CDR3 is TGTGCCAGCAGTCCCGCTACGGTACACAATGAGCAGTTCTTC. It codes for CASSPATVHNEQFF.

V and J are TRBV19 and TRBJ2-1; D not resolved. The CDR3 runs to 15 residues. Trimming cost V 3 bases and J 8 bases, with 17 bases left between them. Germline CDR1 is LNHDA and CDR2 is SQIVND (reference sequence). Written as DNA, the CDR3 is TGTGCCAGTAGTATGGGCCGAGTGGGTGTGCATGAGCAGTTCTTC. Translated, it gives CASSMGRVGVHEQFF.

The chain employs TRBV4-1 and TRBJ1-4; TRBD1 matches 8 bases. The ends lost 3 bases at V and 8 bases at J; junction bases unmatched: 11. Germline loops: CDR1 MGHRA, CDR2 YSYEKL. This CDR3 comprises 16 residues. In DNA form, the CDR3 reads TGCGCCAGCAGCCAGTCCCCGACAGGGGTTAGGGAAAAACTGTTTTTT. It is translated as CASSQSPTGVREKLFF.

The chain combines TRBV6-2 or TRBV6-3 with TRBJ2-7; no definite D call. CDR1 is MNHEY and CDR2 is SVGEGT in the germline V gene. The CDR3 consists of 14 residues. Trimming left V 6 bases short and J 1 base short, with 13 bases between. CDR3 coding DNA: TGTGCCAGCAGCCTCCTTGGGGTTTCCTACGAGCAGTACTTC. This sequence encodes CASSLLGVSYEQYF.

The genes are TRBV7-9 and TRBJ2-5, with TRBD2 as a possible D gene (5 bases). The V gene lost 5 bases and the J gene lost 7 bases, with 14 bases spanning the gap. Germline V lookup: CDR1 SEHNR, CDR2 FQNEAQ (reference sequence). The CDR3 covers 13 residues. The CDR3 here is CASSRVGRGTQYF. Here the CDR3 DNA reads TGTGCCAGCAGCCGAGTGGGGAGAGGGACCCAGTACTTC.

This chain uses TRBV3-1 (or the pseudogene TRBV3-2) with TRBJ1-2; possible D gene TRBD1, 6 bases. The germline V gene has CDR1 LGHDT and CDR2 YNNKEL (reference sequence). V gave up 4 bases and J gave up 7 bases, with 19 bases separating them. This CDR3 has 15 amino acids. For the CDR3, the DNA is TGTGCCAGCAGCCCTCGCGGCAGGGGCGCAGGTGGCTACACCTTC. Amino acids: CASSPRGRGAGGYTF.

The V call is TRBV4-1, the J call TRBJ1-1; 7 nucleotides match TRBD1. The CDR3 contains 14 residues. Trimming removed 1 base from V and 8 bases from J; junction bases left unmatched: 7. Germline CDR1 and CDR2: MGHRA and YSYEKL. The chain's CDR3 is CASSQARTGSEAFF. The CDR3 nucleotides read TGCGCCAGCAGCCAAGCTCGGACAGGTTCAGAAGCTTTCTTT.

This clone came up once. The chain links TRBV18 to TRBJ1-5; D is perhaps TRBD1 (6 bases). The germline gives CDR1 KGHSH, CDR2 LQKENI. There are 17 residues in the CDR3. V was cut by 5 bases and J by 3 bases, with 20 bases left in between. The CDR3 sequence: CASSSSAIQGPNQPQHF. The CDR3 DNA sequence: TGTGCCAGCTCATCCTCGGCAATACAGGGCCCCAATCAGCCCCAGCATTTT.

J is TRBJ1-1 and V is TRBV5-5; D not resolved. The CDR3 contains 15 residues. Trimming cost V 1 base and J 0 bases, with 10 bases left between them. CDR1 and CDR2 (germline): SGHKS, YYEKEE (reference sequence). CDR3 DNA: TGTGCCAGCAGCTTGAATCCAGCCCTGAACACTGAAGCTTTCTTT. It encodes CASSLNPALNTEAFF.

The rearrangement joins TRBV24-1 to TRBJ2-3; D is ambiguous. V shed 10 bases and J shed 6 bases, with 10 bases lying between them. The CDR3 consists of 11 residues. Germline assignment: CDR1 KGHDR and CDR2 SFDVKD. CDR3 in amino acids: CATSRADTQYF. CDR3 nucleotide sequence: TGTGCCACTTCTAGGGCCGATACGCAGTATTTT.

This chain joins TRBV5-1 and TRBJ2-7, with 8 bases fitting TRBD2. After removal of 4 bases from V and 0 bases from J, the junction contained 9 bases not matched to a gene. The germline CDR1 and CDR2 sequences are SGHRS and YFSETQ. The CDR3 runs 16 residues. CDR3 sequence: CASSSVSGDSSYEQYF. The CDR3 DNA reads TGCGCCAGCAGCAGTGTTAGCGGGGATAGCTCCTACGAGCAGTACTTC.

This chain links TRBV28 with TRBJ1-2; possible D gene TRBD1, 5 bases. Germline V gene sequence: CDR1 MDHEN, CDR2 SYDVKM. V shed 2 bases and J shed 8 bases, with 12 bases lying between them. The CDR3 covers 13 residues. The CDR3 DNA reads TGTGCCAGCAGTTTAGTAGGGGCAGGGGGCTACACCTTC. It codes for CASSLVGAGGYTF.